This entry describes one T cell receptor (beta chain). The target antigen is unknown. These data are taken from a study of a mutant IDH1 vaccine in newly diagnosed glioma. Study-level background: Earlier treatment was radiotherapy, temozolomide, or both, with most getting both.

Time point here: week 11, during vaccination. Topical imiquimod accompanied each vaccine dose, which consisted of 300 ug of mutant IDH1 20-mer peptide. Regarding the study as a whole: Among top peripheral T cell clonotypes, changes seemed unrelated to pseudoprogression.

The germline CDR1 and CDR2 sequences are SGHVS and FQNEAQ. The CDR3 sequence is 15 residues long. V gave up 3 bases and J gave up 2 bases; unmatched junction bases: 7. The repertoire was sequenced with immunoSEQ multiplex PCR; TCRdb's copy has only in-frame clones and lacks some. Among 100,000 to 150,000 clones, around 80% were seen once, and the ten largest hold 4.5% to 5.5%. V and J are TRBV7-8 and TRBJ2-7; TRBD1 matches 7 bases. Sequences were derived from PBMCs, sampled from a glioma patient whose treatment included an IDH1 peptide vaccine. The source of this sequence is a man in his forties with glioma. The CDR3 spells CASSLADRDPYEQYF. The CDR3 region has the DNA TGTGCCAGCAGCTTGGCCGACAGGGACCCCTACGAGCAGTACTTC.